A single sample is the source of the 5 T cell receptor beta chains below, sequenced in a study listed by TCRdb under 2016. Libraries came from RT-PCR. Data came from an Illumina MiSeq. The raw public reads went through TCRdb reprocessing: fastp at Q25, MiXCR clone calling, in-frame beta chains kept. Rows merge per CDR3 protein into single entries with the most common DNA and genes. A total of about 680,000 distinct CDR3 sequences appear in this sample, 11% to 15% of them only once. Of the sample, roughly 3.6% is held by the ten largest clones. Input material: memory CD4+ T cells from blood. Receptors originate from a female donor in good health, serving as a healthy control.

There are many counts of this clonotype. The CDR3 DNA is TGCGCCAGCAGTGAAGGGCAGCGTCACTACGAGCAGTACTTC. Amino acids: CASSEGQRHYEQYF. The J gene is TRBJ2-7, the V gene TRBV10-2; D is uncertain. Deletions cut 3 bases from V and 3 bases from J, with 12 bases between. The length of the CDR3 is 14 residues. Germline values: CDR1 WSHSY, CDR2 SAAADI.

The J gene is TRBJ1-1, the V gene TRBV28; 9 nucleotides match TRBD1. This CDR3 contains 16 residues. From germline, CDR1 is MDHEN and CDR2 SYDVKM. The junction had 9 bases not matched to a gene; V was cut back by 5 bases and J by 2 bases. As DNA, the CDR3 is TGTGCCAGCAGTCCCCTCACAGGGGGCCACAACACTGAAGCTTTCTTT. Translation: CASSPLTGGHNTEAFF.

This rearrangement joins TRBV4-3 to TRBJ1-6; TRBD1 agrees at 8 bases. The CDR3 is made up of 17 amino acids. Trimming took 3 bases from V and 0 from J; bases not matched to a gene: 4. Looked up from germline, CDR1 is LGHNA and CDR2 is YSLEER. The CDR3 sequence: CASSHLGQGSYNSPLHF. The CDR3 DNA is TGCGCCAGCAGCCATCTAGGACAGGGCTCCTATAATTCACCCCTCCACTTT.

This clonotype was counted many times. The chain links TRBV4-2 to TRBJ2-7; 10 bases agree with TRBD2. This CDR3 is 16 amino acids long. V lost 2 bases to trimming and J lost 4 bases; unmatched junction nucleotides: 8. The germline V gene encodes CDR1 LGHNA and CDR2 YNFKEQ. CDR3 protein: CASSQNIAGGVYEQYF. For the CDR3, the DNA is TGTGCCAGCAGCCAAAACATAGCGGGAGGTGTGTACGAGCAGTACTTC.

This clonotype has just a few counts. The genes are TRBV5-1 and TRBJ2-7; no definite D call. Per the germline V gene, CDR1 is SGHRS and CDR2 is YFSETQ. Trimming left V 3 bases short and J 4 bases short, with 8 bases between. The CDR3 is 12 residues long. This CDR3 reads CASSSQDYEQYF. The CDR3, as DNA: TGCGCCAGCAGCTCCCAGGATTACGAGCAGTACTTC.